These T cell receptor beta chains were read from a single sample in a study of cytomegalovirus exposure and HLA in healthy donors. Data came from immunoSEQ multiplex PCR; TCRdb stores just in-frame clones and leaves some out. The data hold about 130,000 clones, with 95% to 96% observed a single time. Input material: PBMCs. These receptors originate from a young man in good health and CMV-seronegative. The CDR3 runs from the conserved cysteine through the conserved F or W. A D gene is named only where the DNA matches it firmly. A row's size may be missing; if present it is once, few, many or a size class.

>-|TRBJ2-1|TRBV27|-
CASSPSGSIGNEQFF
TGTGCCAGCAGTCCCTCGGGTAGCATAGGAAATGAGCAGTTCTTC
>TRBD1|TRBJ1-1|TRBV7-2|once
CASSLRRTGNLRNTEAFF
TGTGCCAGCAGCTTGCGGAGGACAGGGAATTTAAGAAACACTGAAGCTTTCTTT
>TRBD1|TRBJ1-2|TRBV6-5|-
CASTTTGTNYGYTF
TGTGCCAGCACTACGACAGGGACCAACTATGGCTACACCTTC
>TRBD1|TRBJ2-1|TRBV7-8|-
CASSYTGTGHNNEQFF
TGTGCCAGCAGCTATACCGGGACAGGACACAACAATGAGCAGTTCTTC
>-|TRBJ2-2|TRBV5-4|-
CASSPGVTNTGELFF
TGTGCCAGCAGCCCAGGGGTTACCAACACCGGGGAGCTGTTTTTT
>-|TRBJ1-1|TRBV29-1|-
CSVAWGSNTEAFF
TGCAGCGTTGCCTGGGGCTCGAACACTGAAGCTTTCTTT
>-|TRBJ1-2|TRBV27|-
CASSSSVELRGYTF
TGTGCCAGCAGTTCATCTGTCGAGCTTCGGGGCTACACCTTC
>TRBD1|TRBJ1-2|TRBV7-9|-
CASSSLSTGESYGYTF
TGTGCCAGCAGCTCCCTATCGACAGGGGAGTCCTATGGCTACACCTTC
>TRBD1|TRBJ1-1|TRBV6-1|-
CAIRTGLGTEAFF
TGTGCCATCCGGACAGGTCTGGGGACTGAAGCTTTCTTT
>TRBD2|TRBJ2-1|TRBV15|-
CATSPGLAGGNEQFF
TGTGCCACCAGCCCCGGACTAGCGGGAGGCAATGAGCAGTTCTTC
>-|TRBJ1-1|TRBV6-6|-
CASSPRQATEAFF
TGTGCCAGCAGCCCGAGGCAAGCCACTGAAGCTTTCTTT
>-|TRBJ2-3|TRBV10-3|-
CAISVGRGDRTDTQYF
TGTGCCATCAGTGTGGGTCGGGGAGACCGCACAGATACGCAGTATTTT
>TRBD1|TRBJ2-7|TRBV4-1|once
CASSPDRGGYEQYF
TGCGCCAGCAGTCCGGACAGGGGAGGCTACGAGCAGTACTTC
>TRBD2|TRBJ2-5|TRBV28|-
CASSVLARMETQYF
TGTGCCAGCAGTGTACTAGCGCGAATGGAGACCCAGTACTTC
>-|TRBJ2-3|TRBV7-9|once
CASSLAQGLIFTQYF
TGTGCCAGCAGCTTAGCGCAGGGACTTATCTTTACGCAGTATTTT
>TRBD1|TRBJ1-2|TRBV7-3|-
CASSPKQGSAYGYTF
TGTGCCAGCAGCCCAAAACAGGGGAGCGCCTATGGCTACACCTTC
>-|TRBJ2-1|TRBV9|-
CASSARVDRPYNEQFF
TGTGCCAGCAGCGCCAGGGTGGACCGCCCCTACAATGAGCAGTTCTTC
>TRBD2|TRBJ2-2|TRBV4-2|-
CASSQDPSVDSGVRANTGELFF
TGTGCCAGCAGCCAAGATCCTTCGGTCGATAGCGGGGTAAGAGCGAACACCGGGGAGCTGTTTTTT
>-|TRBJ2-3|TRBV6-4|-
CASSSGPEGDTQYF
TGTGCCAGCAGTTCCGGACCGGAGGGGGATACGCAGTATTTT
>-|TRBJ1-2|TRBV2|-
CASENRFDRGYTF
TGTGCCAGCGAGAACAGGTTCGATCGGGGCTACACCTTC
>-|TRBJ2-1|TRBV27|few
CASSFLPLAPNEQFF
TGTGCCAGCAGTTTTTTACCCTTGGCTCCCAATGAGCAGTTCTTC
>TRBD2|TRBJ2-1|TRBV11-2|few
CASSSTSGRRFF
TGTGCCAGCAGCTCCACTAGCGGGAGACGGTTCTTC
>TRBD1|TRBJ2-1|TRBV5-4|-
CASSYGQGSEQFF
TGTGCCAGCAGCTACGGACAGGGGAGTGAGCAGTTCTTC
>-|TRBJ2-2|TRBV27|-
CASSLAGTGELFF
TGTGCCAGCAGCCTAGCAGGTACCGGGGAGCTGTTTTTT
>-|TRBJ2-5|TRBV29-1|-
CSVEQVSLTQYF
TGCAGCGTTGAACAGGTATCCTTAACCCAGTACTTC
>TRBD2|TRBJ2-2|TRBV4-3|once
CASSQYTPGLAVNTGELFF
TGCGCCAGCAGCCAGTACACACCGGGGCTAGCGGTGAACACCGGGGAGCTGTTTTTT
>TRBD2|TRBJ2-7|TRBV6-5|-
CASSYVTGGLGEQYF
TGTGCCAGCAGTTACGTAACGGGAGGTTTGGGCGAGCAGTACTTC
>TRBD2|TRBJ2-1|TRBV9|-
CASSVTGGTYNEQFF
TGTGCCAGCAGCGTCACGGGAGGGACCTACAATGAGCAGTTCTTC
>-|TRBJ1-1|TRBV6-6|-
CASSYSTANTEAFF
TGTGCCAGCAGTTACTCGACAGCGAACACTGAAGCTTTCTTT
>-|TRBJ2-1|TRBV4-3|-
CASSQAGREQFF
TGCGCCAGCAGCCAAGCAGGTCGGGAGCAGTTCTTC
>TRBD2|TRBJ2-2|TRBV29-1|-
CSVWTSERFSGELFF
TGCAGCGTTTGGACTAGCGAGAGGTTTTCCGGGGAGCTGTTTTTT
>TRBD1|TRBJ1-5|TRBV6-1|-
CATQDRGNNQPQHF
TGTGCCACCCAAGACAGGGGGAACAATCAGCCCCAGCATTTT
>TRBD1|TRBJ2-7|TRBV27|-
CASSWGQAYEQYF
TGTGCCAGCAGTTGGGGACAGGCCTACGAGCAGTACTTC
>-|TRBJ2-7|TRBV5-1|-
CASSLNRAQGMGEQYF
TGCGCCAGCAGCTTGAATAGGGCGCAGGGGATGGGCGAGCAGTACTTC
>-|TRBJ1-1|TRBV30|-
CAWSPYDKNTEAFF
TGTGCCTGGAGTCCCTATGACAAGAACACTGAAGCTTTCTTT
>-|TRBJ2-3|TRBV4-1|-
CASSTQRTDTQYF
TGCGCCAGCAGCACCCAGCGGACAGATACGCAGTATTTT
>-|TRBJ2-7|TRBV7-9|-
CASSNAYEQYF
TGTGCCAGCAGTAATGCCTACGAGCAGTACTTC
>-|TRBJ2-5|TRBV9|-
CASSAGNQETQYF
TGTGCCAGCAGCGCGGGGAACCAAGAGACCCAGTACTTC